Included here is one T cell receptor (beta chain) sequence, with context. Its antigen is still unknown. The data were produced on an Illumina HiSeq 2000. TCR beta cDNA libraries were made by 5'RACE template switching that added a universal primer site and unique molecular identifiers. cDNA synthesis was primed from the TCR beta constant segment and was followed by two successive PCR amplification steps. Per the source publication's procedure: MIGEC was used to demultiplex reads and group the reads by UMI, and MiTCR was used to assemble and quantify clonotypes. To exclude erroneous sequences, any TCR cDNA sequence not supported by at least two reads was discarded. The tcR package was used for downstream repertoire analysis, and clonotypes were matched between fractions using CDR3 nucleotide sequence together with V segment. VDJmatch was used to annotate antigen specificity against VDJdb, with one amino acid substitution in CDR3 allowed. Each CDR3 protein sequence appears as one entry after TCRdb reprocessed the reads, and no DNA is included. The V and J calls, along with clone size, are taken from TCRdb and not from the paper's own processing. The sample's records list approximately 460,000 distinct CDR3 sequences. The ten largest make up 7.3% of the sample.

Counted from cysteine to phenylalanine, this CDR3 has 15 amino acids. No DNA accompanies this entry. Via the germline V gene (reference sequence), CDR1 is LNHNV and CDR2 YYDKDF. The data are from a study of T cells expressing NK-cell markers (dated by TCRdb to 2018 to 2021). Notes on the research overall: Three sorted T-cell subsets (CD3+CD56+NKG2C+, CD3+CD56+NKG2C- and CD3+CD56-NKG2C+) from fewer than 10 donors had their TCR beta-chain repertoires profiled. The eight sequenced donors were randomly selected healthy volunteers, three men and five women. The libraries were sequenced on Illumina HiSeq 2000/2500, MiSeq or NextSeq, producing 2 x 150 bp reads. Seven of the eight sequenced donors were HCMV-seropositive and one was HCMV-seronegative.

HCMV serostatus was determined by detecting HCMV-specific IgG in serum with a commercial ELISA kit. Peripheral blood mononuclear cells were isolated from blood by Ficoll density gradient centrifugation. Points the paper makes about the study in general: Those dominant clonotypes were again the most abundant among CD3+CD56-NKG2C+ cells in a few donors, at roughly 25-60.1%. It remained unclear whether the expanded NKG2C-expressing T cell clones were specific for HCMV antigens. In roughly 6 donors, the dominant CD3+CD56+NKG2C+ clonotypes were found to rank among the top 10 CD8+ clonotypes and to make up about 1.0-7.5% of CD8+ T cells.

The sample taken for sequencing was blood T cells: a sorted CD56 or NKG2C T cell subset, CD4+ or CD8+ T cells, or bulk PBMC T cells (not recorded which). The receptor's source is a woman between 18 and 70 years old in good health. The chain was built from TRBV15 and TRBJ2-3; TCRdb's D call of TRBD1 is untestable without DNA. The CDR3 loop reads CATMNARKGTDTQYF.